Sequencing of this T cell receptor (beta chain) was carried out in a study of T and B cells in COVID-19 patients. The wider study: Peripheral blood came from COVID-19 patients with active infection or after recovery. Of some 20 active-infection patients, approximately 18 carried comorbidities linked to unfavorable COVID-19 outcome.

Germline V CDR1 and CDR2: MNHEY, SMNVEV (reference sequence). This CDR3 is built from 17 residues. The V gene end was trimmed by 4 bases and the J gene end by 0 bases; junction bases not matched to a gene: 8. BIOMED2 TRB-A/B primer pools were used in multiplex TRB PCR. TCRdb called the multiplex PCR reads again in MiXCR, with one record for every CDR3 protein. The table has 8,500 to 9,500 distinct CDR3 sequences, approximately 40% seen once; the top ten hold approximately 50%. The sample holds a few counts of this clonotype. Its matching antigen is unknown. Each TRB amplification used roughly 220-550 ng of genomic DNA from blood. Study-level results: Highly clonal in active COVID-19, TRB repertoires exceeded healthy-donor diversity and richness at recovery. Few blood samples existed from mildly ill patients during symptoms or early in severe cases.

The gene calls are TRBV27 and TRBJ1-4, with TRBD1 identical over 7 bases. The source is a human donor with active COVID-19. Sequencing was done on a sample of blood. Here the CDR3 reads CASSSLPTGSTNEKLFF. The CDR3 DNA sequence: TGTGCCAGCAGTTCCCTCCCGACAGGGTCAACTAATGAAAAACTGTTTTTT. Drawing the rest from reference TRBV27 and TRBJ1-4, the complete variable domain is EAQVTQNPRYLITVTGKKLTVTCSQNMNHEYMSWYRQDPGLGLRQIYYSMNVEVTDKGDVPEGYKVSRKEKRNFPLILESPSPNQTSLYFCASSSLPTGSTNEKLFFGSGTQLSVL.